The clone carrying this TCR beta chain was detected once. Its antigen is still unknown. This entry comes from a study of T cell responses to AZD1222 COVID-19 vaccine. In germline, CDR1 is SGDLS, CDR2 YYNGEE. The V segment lost 7 bases and the J segment 7 bases; nucleotides outside the gene matches: 4. The CDR3 spans 14 residues. Data came from immunoSEQ multiplex PCR; TCRdb stores just in-frame clones and leaves some out. The sample has around 63,000 clones; approximately 85% are singletons. The study's findings and limits: Without day 14 samples, only post-peak T cell repertoires were studied. Most donors were white British and more were female, and clonal diversity was possibly underestimated.

Sequencing used peripheral blood, obtained on day 0 of AZD1222 vaccination. This sequence was found in an adult in good health. The chain carries TRBV9 and TRBJ1-6, with 11 bases identical to TRBD1. The CDR3 is CASDGQGANSPLHF. The CDR3 DNA follows: TGTGCCAGCGATGGACAGGGGGCAAATTCACCCCTCCACTTT.